The TCR beta chain described here comes from a study of cytomegalovirus exposure and HLA in healthy donors listed by TCRdb under 2017. For the study in its entirety: According to an earlier analysis of a few hundred of the donors, some 170 million T cells yielded approximately 120 million unique TCR beta sequences and around 300 Gb of sequence data. An early release that covered about 600 HLA-typed donors contained around 300 gigabases of sequencing data and 70 million to 100 million unique TCR sequences. The genetic ancestry cluster associated with self-reported Caucasian donors included roughly four fifths of the roughly 410 genotyped donors. The study aimed to test whether cataloging public T cell receptors could reveal signatures of past pathogen exposure. The T cell repertoires of some 700 subjects were profiled by immunosequencing and related to cytomegalovirus serostatus. Besides the first cohort of roughly 660 subjects, a separate validation cohort made up of 120 different subjects was used. High-throughput TCR immunosequencing, statistical association of individual TCRs with disease status, and machine learning were combined to predict cytomegalovirus infection status. In a later analysis, previously published TCR beta repertoires from several hundred donors were re-analyzed and high-resolution HLA genotyping was added so that TCR occurrence patterns could be studied. In the later analysis, no new phenotypic data were used to find candidate immune exposures; instead, reliance was placed on TCR beta sequences and their occurrence across donors. To decide whether each TCR beta V gene segment behaved as functional or pseudogenic, an earlier analysis of approximately 590 of the donors relied on high-throughput TCR beta sequencing. Donor age, sex, ethnicity and CMV serostatus were collected together with the repertoire data. A later genetic analysis took genome-wide SNP genotypes for about 55% of the roughly 670 donors and used that subset as a discovery cohort. Every discovery cohort repertoire had been produced on one sequencing platform. Class I and class II HLA loci were covered by the typing at four-digit resolution. Typing coverage differed by locus: A, B, C, DRB1 and DQB1 were typed in roughly 629-640 donors, DQA1 in about 500, DPA1 in some 600, and DPB1 in 472. Several DR-DQ haplotypes were handled as single units for association and clustering because linkage in the cohort was strong. Among a few hundred genotyped donors of the cohort, an average of roughly 240,000 unique TCR beta nucleotide sequences were sequenced per donor, roughly 20% of them non-productive.

On this clone itself: The antigen it recognizes is unknown. Base quality data are lacking; no much larger clone is found one base away.

In total, around 600 healthy bone marrow donors made up the cohort. At the time of sampling, all cohort members were nominally healthy, though unrecorded immune exposures were likely present. The donor tested CMV seropositive and was one of the 289 seropositive cohort members. Each donor provided a peripheral blood sample, and peripheral blood mononuclear cells were used for TCR beta sequencing. Genomic DNA was extracted from the blood cell samples with the Qiagen DNeasy Blood Extraction Kit. Study-level results and caveats: Broadly in line with IMGT annotations, most TCR beta V segments showed up in productive rearrangements about 90% or about 30% of the time in an earlier analysis of approximately 600 of the donors. The cohort was sequenced for TCR beta chains only, and without alpha or paired-chain data the features that could be detected were limited. In both the original and validation cohorts, the classifier was reported to diagnose cytomegalovirus status with high specificity and sensitivity. A later analysis associated approximately 17,000 TCR beta sequences with specific HLA alleles at a false discovery rate of 0.05. Presence/absence analyses assumed roughly uniform sequencing depth across donors, an assumption that may not hold. In a later analysis, the rate of TCR association differed among HLA loci, with DRB1 alleles having the most associated TCRs and HLA-C alleles having the fewest. Most CMV-associated TCR beta chains appeared to be HLA-restricted in a later analysis, and the HLA associations seemed to be driven largely by CMV exposure. The 87-base-pair reads could not distinguish some IMGT-functional V segments, including TRBV6-2 and TRBV6-3, so those segments were excluded. The authors suggested that the approach could potentially be extended to other disease states and immunological phenotypes. A further reported finding was that TCR beta sequences accurately predicted the HLA-A and HLA-B alleles for most subjects in the first cohort. Most TCR sequences were seen in very few donors, while some public TCRs were found in many individuals. For the cohort, immune exposure information was limited to CMV serostatus. When HLA alleles, especially DR and DQ, strongly co-occurred, attributing TCR associations to individual alleles was difficult. A total of about 180 TCR beta chains were listed by the study as associated with cytomegalovirus. Because HLA typing was missing for some donors at each locus, association tests included only the typed subset. According to a later genetic analysis, donors in an Asian-associated ancestry cluster had fewer N-insertions in productive TCRs than the approximately 690-donor mean. Correlated functional status among segregating V segments might reflect linkage disequilibrium, but an unknown experimental factor could not be ruled out. The sequencing pipeline was judged likely to have produced a cluster of highly shared sequence variants as a technical artifact. The earlier analysis of 587 of the donors excluded about 16 rarely observed V segments, including chromosome 9 orphons, because counts were too low. In vitro tests confirmed that a few of the cytomegalovirus-associated TCR beta chains recognize cytomegalovirus antigens. According to a later analysis, parvovirus B19, influenza, CMV and Epstein-Barr virus appeared linked to several top co-occurrence clusters. An association between a missense DCLRE1C variant and V-gene and J-gene trimming of TCR beta chains was found in a later genetic analysis and replicated in an independent cohort. In a later analysis, HLA-associated TCR beta chains were found to be more clonally expanded and to have lower generation probabilities than equally common non-associated chains.

Unmatched junction bases come to 5, with V trimmed by 3 bases and J by 1 base. The CDR3, cysteine through phenylalanine, is 16 amino acids long. The entry retains the CDR3 DNA only, 48 bases that are in frame from base 1. The germline V gene (reference sequence) sets CDR1 to LNHDA and CDR2 to SQIVND. Library creation used the immunoSEQ multiplex PCR assay. The multiplex PCR relied on a mix of 60 forward primers for TCR Vbeta segments and 13 reverse primers for TCR Jbeta segments. The CDR3 region of rearranged TCR beta genes was amplified from genomic DNA by a multiplex PCR assay. On the Illumina HiSeq System, the amplified TCR beta libraries were sequenced as 87-base-pair reads. The paper's data handling went like this. A later analysis counted tens of millions of unique TCR beta chains across the 600 to 850 repertoires, and roughly 10 million of these chains were shared by at least two donors. To remove PCR and sequencing errors, raw reads were error-corrected and collapsed into unique sequences using a nearest-neighbor algorithm that merged closely related sequences. To assign V, D and J gene segments, CDR3 sequences were aligned to IMGT reference sequences. For a sequence to be retained, a match of at least six nucleotides was required to both a V gene segment and a J gene segment. Rearrangements were called productive when the CDR3 lacked stop codons and stayed in frame with V and J; all others were non-productive. Following IMGT convention, CDR3 was defined as the stretch from the second conserved V-encoded cysteine to the conserved J-encoded phenylalanine. In an earlier analysis of more than 550 of the donors, sequences lacking an unambiguous match to a single V gene segment were excluded. An earlier analysis of 587 of the donors called V segments functional above 56.7% productive rearrangements and segregating when the between-donor standard deviation exceeded 5%. A statistical classification framework was built for diagnosing cytomegalovirus status from the catalog of TCR beta chain sequences. A later analysis assigned V and J genes by comparing TCR nucleotide sequences with IMGT/GENE-DB human TR gene sequences. A later analysis assigned CDR3 sequences and most-parsimonious VDJ recombination scenarios with the TCRdist pipeline. In a later analysis, each TCR beta chain was defined by its CDR3 amino acid sequence together with its V-gene family, and reads without a unique V-gene family were excluded. As a way to deal with suspected cross-contamination and a sequencing artifact, a later analysis dropped 592 nucleotide sequences that were highly shared and had low generation probability. For each public chain, a later analysis derived a clonal expansion index from normalized ranks of inferred template counts within each repertoire. In a later analysis, generation probabilities were computed using a VDJ recombination model fitted to out-of-frame rearrangements, and the results were checked against IGoR. A later analysis scored TCR-TCR, TCR-HLA and TCR-CMV co-occurrence with hypergeometric tests, applying a repertoire-size bias correction to TCR pairs. A later analysis estimated false discovery rates by permuting HLA or CMV assignments 20 times. A later analysis grouped co-occurring TCRs with DBSCAN, adding TCRdist sequence similarity when clustering within HLA-allele-positive subsets. Repertoires with fewer than 30,000 or more than 120,000 public chains were left out of co-occurrence clustering, as were a few repertoires with anomalous nucleotide sharing. Drawn from immuneACCESS, this table holds only the in-frame rearrangements with V and J called that TCRdb kept. Clones are partly lost; checked studies trace under half to an unresolved V gene and leave the rest unexplained. Clonal size and the V and J genes are those of that table, whereas D and trimming came from the DNA. Present in this sample are about 140,000 clones, about three quarters of which were seen just once. 1% to 1.5% of the sample lies in the top ten.

The V gene is TRBV19 and the J gene is TRBJ1-5; 8 of the junction bases match TRBD1. The sample was PBMCs. The origin of this receptor is a male donor in good health and CMV-seropositive. The DNA is as follows: TGTGCCAGTAGTATCCGGACAGGGCACAGCAATCAGCCCCAGCATTTT. It encodes CASSIRTGHSNQPQHF.